Presented here are 5 T cell receptor beta chains from one specimen sequenced in a study of T cells expressing NK-cell markers. TCRdb processed the 5' RACE reads again and assigns one entry to each CDR3 protein, with no DNA. Across 150,000 to 180,000 distinct CDR3 sequences, the top ten clones capture 37% of the sample. Specimen: blood T cells: a sorted CD56 or NKG2C T cell subset, CD4+ or CD8+ T cells, or bulk PBMC T cells (not recorded which). The receptors shown here come from a woman between 50 and 59 years old in good health.

The V and J genes are TRBV12-5 and TRBJ2-1. From germline, CDR1 is LGHNT and CDR2 FRNRAP. The CDR3 is 13 amino acids. CDR3 loop: CASSFYSYNEQFF. The full variable domain, completed using reference TRBV12-5 and TRBJ2-1, is DARVTQTPRHKVTEMGQEVTMRCQPILGHNTVFWYRQTMMQGLELLAYFRNRAPLDDSGMPKDRFSAEMPDATLATLKIQPSEPRDSAVYFCASSFYSYNEQFFGPGTRLTVL.

V usage is TRBV7-9 and J usage is TRBJ1-2. CDR1 is SEHNR and CDR2 is FQNEAQ in the germline V gene (reference sequence). The CDR3 is 15 residues long. The CDR3 here is CASSLGAVVDYGYTF.

The chain couples TRBV3-1 to TRBJ2-1; TCRdb names TRBD2, which stays unverified in the absence of DNA. CDR1 and CDR2 from the germline V gene are LGHDT and YNNKEL (reference sequence). The CDR3 is 15 amino acids. CDR3 protein: CASSPTSGRLDEQFF.

This chain connects TRBV7-9 to TRBJ2-7; there is no DNA to check the TCRdb D call of TRBD2. The CDR3 is 15 amino acids. CDR1 and CDR2 (germline): SEHNR, FQNEAQ (reference sequence). The chain's CDR3 is CASSFSGATSYEQYF.

J is TRBJ2-3 and V is TRBV6-1; the D call from TCRdb, TRBD2, cannot be confirmed without DNA. Germline assignment: CDR1 MNHNS and CDR2 SASEGT. CDR3 length: 16 residues. This chain's CDR3 is CASSVMTSGSGDTQYF.